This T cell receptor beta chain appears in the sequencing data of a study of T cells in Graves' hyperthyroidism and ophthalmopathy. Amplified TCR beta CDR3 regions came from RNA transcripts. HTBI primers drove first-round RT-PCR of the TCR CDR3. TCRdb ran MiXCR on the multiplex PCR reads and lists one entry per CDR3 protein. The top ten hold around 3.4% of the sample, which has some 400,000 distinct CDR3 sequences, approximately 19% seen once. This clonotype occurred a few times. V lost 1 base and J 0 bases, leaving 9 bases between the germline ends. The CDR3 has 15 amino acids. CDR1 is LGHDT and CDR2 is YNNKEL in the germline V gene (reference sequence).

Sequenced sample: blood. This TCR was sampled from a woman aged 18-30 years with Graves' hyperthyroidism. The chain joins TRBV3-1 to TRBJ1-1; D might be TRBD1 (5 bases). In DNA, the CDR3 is TGTGCCAGCAGCCAAGCGGGACTGATGAACACTGAAGCTTTCTTT. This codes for CASSQAGLMNTEAFF. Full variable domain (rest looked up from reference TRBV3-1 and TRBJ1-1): DTAVSQTPKYLVTQMGNDKSIKCEQNLGHDTMYWYKQDSKKFLKIMFSYNNKELIINETVPNRFSPKSPDKAHLNLHINSLELGDSAVYFCASSQAGLMNTEAFFGQGTRLTVV.